A selection of T cell receptor beta chains follows, all from one sample in a study of T cell responses to AZD1222 COVID-19 vaccine. The repertoire was sequenced with immunoSEQ multiplex PCR; TCRdb's copy has only in-frame clones and lacks some. The data hold about 110,000 clones, with roughly 91% observed a single time. The sequences come from peripheral blood, collected 28 days after the second AZD1222 dose. All receptors come from an adult who received the AZD1222 COVID-19 vaccine. CDR3s include the opening cysteine and the closing phenylalanine or tryptophan. The D gene is left open where the match is weak. Clone size is shown for a subset of rows, as once, few, many or a class of expanded clone.

j_gene	abundance	v_gene	d_gene	CDR3nt	CDR3aa
TRBJ1-1	NA	TRBV5-4	TRBD1	TGTGCCAGCAGCTGGGGACAGGTGCCGAACACTGAAGCTTTCTTT	CASSWGQVPNTEAFF
TRBJ2-2	NA	TRBV5-4	NA	TGTGCCAGCAGCTTGGCGGGGGCGAGTTACACCGGGGAGCTGTTTTTT	CASSLAGASYTGELFF
TRBJ1-6	NA	TRBV24-1	TRBD1	TGTGCCACCAGTGACGGACAGGGGTATAATTCACCCCTCCACTTT	CATSDGQGYNSPLHF
TRBJ1-3	NA	TRBV29-1	NA	TGCAGCGTTGGTGGGGTTAAGGGAAACACCATATATTTT	CSVGGVKGNTIYF
TRBJ2-5	NA	TRBV12-3/TRBV12-4	TRBD2	TGTGCCAGCAGTTTAGGGCGGGGGGGCGCCCAGTACTTC	CASSLGRGGAQYF
TRBJ2-7	NA	TRBV11-2	NA	TGTGCCAGCAGCTTAGATCGGGTGCGCGAGCAGTACTTC	CASSLDRVREQYF
TRBJ2-3	NA	TRBV3-1/TRBV3-2	NA	TGTGCCAGCAGCTCCCGGGGACGAGATACGCAGTATTTT	CASSSRGRDTQYF
TRBJ2-1	NA	TRBV6-5	TRBD1	TGTGCCAGCAGTTACATAAACAGGGGATACAATGAGCAGTTCTTC	CASSYINRGYNEQFF
TRBJ2-1	NA	TRBV27	NA	TGTGCCAGCAGTTTACAGGGATCCTACAATGAGCAGTTCTTC	CASSLQGSYNEQFF
TRBJ1-5	few	TRBV6-5	NA	TGTGCCAGCATATCAGGGGGCAATCAGCCCCAGCATTTT	CASISGGNQPQHF
TRBJ1-3	NA	TRBV18	NA	TGTGCCAGCTCACCGCGTGGTCAGTTGGATGGAAACACCATATATTTT	CASSPRGQLDGNTIYF
TRBJ2-7	NA	TRBV11-3	NA	TGTGCCAGCAGCCCGGACAGCACCTATGAGCAGTACTTC	CASSPDSTYEQYF
TRBJ2-2	NA	TRBV2	NA	TGTGCCAGCGGGAGGAACACCGGGGAGCTGTTTTTT	CASGRNTGELFF
TRBJ2-7	NA	TRBV5-4	TRBD2	TGTGCCAGCAGCCACGGGACTAGCCCATACGAGCAGTACTTC	CASSHGTSPYEQYF
TRBJ2-3	NA	TRBV18	NA	TGTGCCAGCTCACCGGTAGAGGATACGCAGTATTTT	CASSPVEDTQYF
TRBJ2-7	NA	TRBV2	NA	TGTGCCAGCGCAAGACAATCATACGAGCAGTACTTC	CASARQSYEQYF
TRBJ2-7	NA	TRBV6-5	TRBD1	TGTGCCAGCAGACCCGACAGGGGAAACTCCTACGAGCAGTACTTC	CASRPDRGNSYEQYF
TRBJ1-5	NA	TRBV27	TRBD1	TGTGCCAGCAGTTCCGAACCGGGACAGGGGAGTCAGCCCCAGCATTTT	CASSSEPGQGSQPQHF
TRBJ2-7	NA	TRBV19	TRBD1	TGTGCCAGTAGTTCACAGGGGGCGCCTGCCTCCTACGAGCAGTACTTC	CASSSQGAPASYEQYF
TRBJ2-1	NA	TRBV7-8	NA	TGTGCCAGCAGCCAGGACTACAACTCCTACAATGAGCAGTTCTTC	CASSQDYNSYNEQFF
TRBJ2-7	NA	TRBV6-5	NA	TGTGCCAGCACCCGTGGCTACGAGCAGTACTTC	CASTRGYEQYF
TRBJ2-2	NA	TRBV7-9	NA	TGTGCCAGCAGCGCCGCCTCCAGGGTGGGCACCGGGGAGCTGTTTTTT	CASSAASRVGTGELFF
TRBJ1-2	few	TRBV6-2/TRBV6-3	NA	TGTGCCAGCAGTTACCCACGGCCTAACTATGGCTACACCTTC	CASSYPRPNYGYTF
TRBJ1-2	NA	TRBV20-1	NA	TGCAGTGCTAGGACCCTGGGTGGCTACACCTTC	CSARTLGGYTF
TRBJ2-4	NA	TRBV5-1	NA	TGCGCCAGCAGCTTGAAGGCGGGGGCCGAAAATAAAAACATTCAGTACTTC	CASSLKAGAENKNIQYF
TRBJ1-5	NA	TRBV7-3	NA	TGTGCCAGCAGCTGGGGGTCCGGGCAGCCCCAGCATTTT	CASSWGSGQPQHF
TRBJ2-1	NA	TRBV5-1	TRBD1	TGCGCCAGCAGCTTGCGACAGGGGTTCTACAATGAGCAGTTCTTC	CASSLRQGFYNEQFF